This TCR beta chain is drawn from a study of cytomegalovirus exposure and HLA in healthy donors. Notes on the study in general: According to an earlier analysis, most TCR beta V segments yielded productive rearrangements about 87% or about 30% of the time. At a 0.05 false discovery rate, a later analysis found some 18,000 TCR beta sequences to be associated with HLA alleles. The study flagged about 150 TCR beta chains as cytomegalovirus-associated.

Primers included in the PCR were 60 Vbeta and 13 Jbeta primers. Clones were read by immunoSEQ multiplex PCR, and TCRdb kept only the in-frame ones, dropping some. The sample has about 63,000 clones, more than 70% seen once. The CDR3 has 12 amino acids. Germline V CDR1 and CDR2: MGHRA, YSYEKL. Germline trimming cut 4 bases from V and 12 bases from J; bases unmatched to any gene: 5. Everyone who donated was a healthy bone marrow donor. Details on this clone: Its antigen remains unidentified.

The sequence was obtained from a middle-aged man in good health and CMV-seropositive. What was sequenced was PBMCs. This chain connects TRBV4-1 to TRBJ2-4; 8 bases are a match to TRBD2. The CDR3 region is CASSPPGTSQYF. In DNA, the CDR3 is TGCGCCAGCAGCCCCCCCGGGACTAGTCAGTACTTC.